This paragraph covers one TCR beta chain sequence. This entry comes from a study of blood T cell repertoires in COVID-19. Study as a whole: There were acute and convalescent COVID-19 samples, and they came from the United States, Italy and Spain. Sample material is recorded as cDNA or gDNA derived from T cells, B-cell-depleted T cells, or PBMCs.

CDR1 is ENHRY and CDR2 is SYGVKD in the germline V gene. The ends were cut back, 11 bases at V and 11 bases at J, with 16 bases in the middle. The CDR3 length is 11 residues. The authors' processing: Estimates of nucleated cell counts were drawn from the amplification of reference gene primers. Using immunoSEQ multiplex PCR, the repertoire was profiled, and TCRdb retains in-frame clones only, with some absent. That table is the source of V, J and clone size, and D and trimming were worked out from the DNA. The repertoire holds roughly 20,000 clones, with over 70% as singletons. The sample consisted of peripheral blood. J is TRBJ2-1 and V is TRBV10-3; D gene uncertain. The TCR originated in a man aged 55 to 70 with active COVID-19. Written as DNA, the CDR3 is TGTGCCGTTGGGCTACCCCCAAAGCAGTTCTTC. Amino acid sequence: CAVGLPPKQFF.